This TCR beta chain was captured in a study of T-cell reconstitution after alpha-beta-depleted transplantation in children. Whole-study results and caveats: One year after transplant, T-cell counts and diversity came mostly from newly produced T cells.

Preparation of the TCRbeta library used unique molecular identifiers. TCRdb reprocessed the PCR reads via MiXCR and lists one record per CDR3 protein. The repertoire consists of approximately 98,000 distinct CDR3 sequences, with approximately 6.4% occurring once and the leading ten covering approximately 25%. The table lists this clonotype with many counts. Its antigen is unidentified. The TCR comes from a male patient between 2 and 10 years old who had a stem cell transplant for acute lymphoblastic leukemia, so the T cells may come from the graft donor. Sample: PBMCs, mostly from graft donor cells, taken 360 days after TCRalphabeta/CD19-depleted stem cell transplant.

CDR3: CASSFEGPRLAGGQTQYF. DNA of the CDR3: TGTGCCAGCAGCTTTGAGGGACCCCGACTAGCGGGAGGGCAGACCCAGTACTTC. The chain couples TRBV11-2 to TRBJ2-5; TRBD2 matches 14 bases. Germline trimming cut 3 bases from V and 6 bases from J; bases unmatched to any gene: 12. Germline V CDR1 and CDR2: SGHAT, FQNNGV. The CDR3 runs 18 residues.